The sequence of this T cell receptor beta chain was determined in a study of cytomegalovirus exposure and HLA in healthy donors. The CDR3 has 15 residues. The germline CDR1 and CDR2 sequences are MNHEY and SMNVEV (reference sequence). The ends lost 2 bases at V and 7 bases at J; junction bases unmatched: 6. Study observations and caveats: Cytomegalovirus-associated status was assigned to roughly 160 TCR beta chains.

This table comes from immunoSEQ multiplex PCR, and its TCRdb copy is limited to in-frame clones, with some not included. The sample lists 200,000 to 300,000 clones; 75% to 90% were seen once. Points on this clone: Antigen unknown.

The chain uses TRBV27 and TRBJ2-3; 10 bases map to TRBD2. What was sequenced was PBMCs. The clonotype was recovered from a woman aged 25 to 39 in good health and CMV-seropositive. The CDR3 loop reads CASSLGAGGTYTQYF. Written as DNA, the CDR3 is TGTGCCAGCAGTTTAGGAGCGGGAGGGACATATACGCAGTATTTT.